The 18 T cell receptor beta chains given below trace back to one sample, sequenced in a study of blood T cell repertoires in COVID-19 (TCRdb year 2020). Library preparation was by the immunoSEQ multiplex PCR assay. TCRdb mirrors the immuneACCESS table, restricted to in-frame sequences. Some clones are absent from its copies; in checked studies, under half trace to an unresolved V gene, and the reason for the others is unknown. The sample includes some 230,000 clones, with around four fifths observed a single time. The ten largest clones capture 7.5% to 9.5% of the sample. The sequenced sample consisted of peripheral blood. The receptors were gathered from a woman of 80 years or more with COVID-19, enrolled during active disease.

The chain carries TRBV6-9 and TRBJ1-5; 9 nucleotides line up with TRBD1. The trim removed 4 bases at V and 4 bases at J, leaving 5 bases unmatched. This CDR3 is 15 amino acids long. The germline V gene has CDR1 MNHGY and CDR2 SVAAGI. The CDR3 DNA follows: TGTGCCAGCAGTTGGGACAGGGTAGGAAATCAGCCCCAGCATTTT. Protein sequence: CASSWDRVGNQPQHF.

This chain connects TRBV2 to TRBJ1-3, with a tentative D call TRBD1 (5 bases). The CDR3 sequence is 16 residues long. Trimming removed 5 bases from V and 0 bases from J, with 14 bases in between. Germline CDR1 is SNHLY and CDR2 is FYNNEI. CDR3 loop: CASSPTGPRSGNTIYF. The DNA for the CDR3 is TGTGCCAGCAGTCCCACAGGTCCACGCTCTGGAAACACCATATATTTT. Supplemented by reference TRBV2 and TRBJ1-3, the full variable domain reads EPEVTQTPSHQVTQMGQEVILRCVPISNHLYFYWYRQILGQKVEFLVSFYNNEISEKSEIFDDQFSVERPDGSNFTLKIRSTKLEDSAMYFCASSPTGPRSGNTIYFGEGSWLTVV.

The chain carries TRBV12-3 or TRBV12-4 and TRBJ1-1; no definite D call. This CDR3 comprises 13 residues. The V end lost 8 bases, the J end lost 4 bases, and 14 bases lay between the germline ends. The CDR3 DNA sequence: TGTGCCAGCGAGGAAATACATGGCACTGAAGCTTTCTTT. Protein: CASEEIHGTEAFF.

The gene calls are TRBV18 and TRBJ2-5, with 9 bases that match TRBD2. The CDR3 totals 17 residues. Looked up from germline, CDR1 is KGHSH and CDR2 is LQKENI. With 2 bases clipped from V and 2 bases from J, the junction kept 9 bases outside the gene matches. This CDR3 is CASSPWTSDRRQETQYF. The CDR3 coding sequence is TGTGCCAGCTCACCATGGACTAGCGACCGCCGACAAGAGACCCAGTACTTC.

The rearrangement links TRBV24-1 to TRBJ2-2; TRBD1 aligns across 7 bases. The CDR3 contains 17 residues. Germline-derived CDR1 and CDR2 are KGHDR and SFDVKD. V dropped 2 bases and J dropped 0; count of bases not matched to a gene: 5. The CDR3 nucleotides read TGTGCCACCAGTGATTGGCGGCAGGGGGCGAACACCGGGGAGCTGTTTTTT. Translated: CATSDWRQGANTGELFF.

This clone showed up just a few times. V and J are TRBV29-1 and TRBJ1-1, with 7 bases fitting TRBD1. With 7 bases clipped from V and 4 bases from J, the junction kept 6 bases outside the gene matches. CDR1 SQVTM and CDR2 ANQGSEA come from the germline V gene. There are 12 residues in the CDR3. Written as DNA, the CDR3 is TGCAGCGCAGACAGGGCATCCACTGAAGCTTTCTTT. It encodes CSADRASTEAFF.

The gene calls are TRBV15 and TRBJ1-1, with 8 bases fitting TRBD1. Germline V CDR1 and CDR2: LNHNV, YYDKDF (reference sequence). Germline trimming cut 1 base from V and 0 bases from J; bases unmatched to any gene: 4. This CDR3 contains 16 residues. DNA for the CDR3: TGTGCCACCAGCAGAGGTTCAGGGGGCTTGAACACTGAAGCTTTCTTT. It encodes CATSRGSGGLNTEAFF.

Here the CDR3 reads CASRGGGGYGYTF. The CDR3 region has the DNA TGTGCCAGTAGGGGAGGGGGGGGTTATGGCTACACCTTC. The V gene is TRBV6-5, the J gene TRBJ1-2, with D perhaps TRBD1 (6 bases). Germline CDR1 is MNHEY and CDR2 is SVGAGI. V dropped 9 bases and J dropped 5 bases, with 16 bases sitting between them. CDR3 size: 13 residues.

V and J are TRBV11-3 and TRBJ1-1, with D unresolved. Germline CDR1 SGHNT, CDR2 YENEEA. Trimming left V 3 bases short and J 3 bases short, with 8 bases between. This CDR3 has 13 amino acids. The DNA of the CDR3 is TGTGCCAGCAGCTTGCTACCGGACACTGAAGCTTTCTTT. Its translation is CASSLLPDTEAFF.

V gene TRBV5-6 combines with J gene TRBJ1-1, with TRBD1 as a possible D gene (5 bases). Trimming stripped 3 bases from V and 5 bases from J, with 11 bases between. The CDR3 extends over 13 amino acids. Germline V gene lookup returns CDR1 SGHDT and CDR2 YYEEEE. CDR3: CASSSPRGTEAFF. CDR3 nucleotide sequence: TGTGCCAGCAGCTCCCCCCGGGGGACTGAAGCTTTCTTT.

The rearrangement joins TRBV28 to TRBJ1-2, with 9 bases fitting TRBD1. Trimming at V came to 6 bases and at J to 3 bases, leaving 11 bases not matched to a gene. The CDR3 is made up of 16 amino acids. From germline, CDR1 is MDHEN and CDR2 SYDVKM. The DNA of the CDR3 is TGTGCCAGCAGAGGACCCCCGGGGGACAGGGACTATGGCTACACCTTC. It yields the protein CASRGPPGDRDYGYTF.

The chain combines TRBV7-2 with TRBJ2-7; TRBD2 is a possible D gene (5 bases). Deletions cut 1 base from V and 7 bases from J, with 14 bases between. The CDR3 covers 14 residues. Germline V CDR1 and CDR2: SGHTA, FQGNSA. The CDR3 region has the DNA TGTGCCAGCAGCTTAGATTGGGCGACGGGAGAGCAGTACTTC. It specifies CASSLDWATGEQYF.

V is TRBV7-8 and J is TRBJ1-1; D uncertain. V was shortened by 5 bases and J by 1 base, with 17 bases between the two germline ends. Germline assignment: CDR1 SGHVS and CDR2 FQNEAQ. The CDR3 covers 16 residues. In DNA, the CDR3 is TGTGCCAGCAGCCCGTCCTGGCGTAGCCAGAACACTGAAGCTTTCTTT. Protein sequence: CASSPSWRSQNTEAFF.

The V gene is TRBV24-1, the J gene TRBJ1-2; 7 bases align to TRBD1. The CDR3 is 15 residues long. Germline-derived CDR1 and CDR2 are KGHDR and SFDVKD. V lost 3 bases to trimming and J lost 4 bases; unmatched junction nucleotides: 7. The CDR3 sequence: CATSDASGGLYGYTF. The DNA of the CDR3 is TGTGCCACCAGTGATGCATCAGGGGGGCTCTATGGCTACACCTTC.

The chain recombines TRBV18 with TRBJ1-1, with TRBD1 matching 7 bases. Germline V CDR1 and CDR2: KGHSH, LQKENI. The CDR3 sequence is 14 residues long. J lost 4 bases, V lost 6 bases, and 8 bases had no gene match. CDR3: CASSPTGMTTEAFF. In nucleotides, the CDR3 is TGTGCCAGCTCGCCGACAGGGATGACCACTGAAGCTTTCTTT.

This clone turned up a few times. The CDR3 coding sequence is TGTGCCAGCGGTAGACAGACATATAGCAATCAGCCCCAGCATTTT. This translates into CASGRQTYSNQPQHF. The V and J genes are TRBV6-5 and TRBJ1-5; possible D gene TRBD1, 5 bases. The CDR3 totals 15 residues. V lost 8 bases, J lost 0 bases, and 14 bases lay in between. CDR1 is MNHEY and CDR2 is SVGAGI in the germline V gene.

The rearrangement joins TRBV6-6 to TRBJ2-7; D is perhaps TRBD2 (6 bases). The V end was cut by 6 bases, the J end by 2 bases, with 14 bases between. The CDR3 has 14 residues. Germline CDR1 and CDR2: MNHNY and SVGAGI (reference sequence). For the CDR3, the DNA is TGTGCCAGCAGCCTCAGACTAGGACCCTACGAGCAGTACTTC. It translates to CASSLRLGPYEQYF.

This chain joins TRBV7-6 and TRBJ2-2, with 15 bases matching TRBD2. The germline V gene has CDR1 SGHVS and CDR2 FNYEAQ. There are 22 residues in the CDR3. The J segment lost 5 bases and the V segment lost 3 bases, leaving 19 bases of the junction unmatched. CDR3 sequence (DNA): TGTGCCAGCAGCTTCCAATTAGGACTAGCGGGGGGGCCTACCGTCAGGACCGGGGAGCTGTTTTTT. This encodes CASSFQLGLAGGPTVRTGELFF.